The sequence of this T cell receptor beta chain was determined in a study of CD8 T cells in Susac syndrome. Random hexamers primed reverse transcription of about 0.45 to 1 ug RNA. TCRdb fed the immunoSEQ multiplex PCR reads into MiXCR, producing one record per CDR3 protein. The table records some 100,000 distinct CDR3 sequences, 80% to 95% of them present only once. Material: CD8+ T cells from PBMCs. This TCR was recovered from a human donor in good health.

This chain's CDR3 is CASSVPTGGNEKLFF. CDR3 in DNA: TGCGCCAGCAGCGTACCGACAGGGGGTAATGAAAAACTGTTTTTT. V gene TRBV4-1 combines with J gene TRBJ1-4; 9 nucleotides line up with TRBD1. V was pared by 5 bases and J by 4 bases, with 5 bases of the junction left unmatched. Germline V gene data show CDR1 as MGHRA and CDR2 as YSYEKL. The CDR3 length is 15 residues.